This T cell receptor beta chain was documented in a study of T cells after yellow fever vaccination. In the study overall: Low-cell-number fractions underwent preparation using SMART-Seq v4 Ultra Low Input.

The ends lost 4 bases at V and 6 bases at J; junction bases unmatched: 10. The CDR3 covers 16 residues. CDR1 and CDR2 (germline): SGHRS, YFSETQ. To note about this clonotype: Its target is not known.

Synthesis of TCR cDNA relied on 5'RACE template switching, which attached a universal primer site and UMIs. TCRdb used MiXCR to reprocess the 5' RACE reads, holding one entry per CDR3 protein. In the table there are about 340,000 distinct CDR3 sequences, 3% to 4.5% of which are singletons. Study observations and caveats: Primary-vaccination clones mostly resurfaced post-booster (just under 98% CD4, approximately 87% CD8). Contaminants from the bulk population, in the form of abundant clonotypes, could be found in FACS-sorted repertoires.

The material was PBMCs, obtained 5 days after the yellow fever booster vaccination. This clonotype was obtained from a man in his late teens or twenties who received the YFV17D yellow fever vaccine. The J gene is TRBJ1-1, the V gene TRBV5-1, with 12 bases matching TRBD1. Here the CDR3 reads CASSHGDRGRGAEAFF. CDR3 nucleotide sequence: TGCGCCAGCAGCCACGGGGACAGGGGGCGAGGCGCTGAAGCTTTCTTT.